This TCR beta chain was found in a study of blood T cell repertoires in COVID-19. This CDR3 contains 15 residues. CDR1 and CDR2 (germline): SNHLY, FYNNEI. With 3 bases removed from V and 2 bases from J, the gap between germline ends came to 11 bases. This table comes from immunoSEQ multiplex PCR, and its TCRdb copy is limited to in-frame clones, with some not included. The sample has 90,000 to 150,000 clones, 79% seen once. The rearrangement uses TRBV2 and TRBJ1-5; D might be TRBD1 (6 bases). The source of this sequence is an elderly woman with acute or convalescent COVID-19. The specimen was peripheral blood. CDR3 in amino acids: CASSEARGGNQPQHF. The CDR3 DNA follows: TGTGCCAGCAGTGAGGCCAGGGGAGGCAATCAGCCCCAGCATTTT.